The 10 T cell receptor beta chains listed next were all sequenced from one sample in a study of vaccination effects on CD4 cells after COVID-19. Their target antigens are unknown. Prior to sequencing, the ViraFEST assay stimulated PBMC with viral peptide pools, which expanded the antigen-specific CD4+ T cells. The culture ran for nine to eleven days, and then CD4+ T cells were isolated. Vaccinees lacked prior SARS-CoV-2 infection and tested negative for nucleocapsid antibodies. Assay used: immunoSEQ multiplex PCR; TCRdb lists only in-frame clones, some missing. The sample shows 30,000 to 40,000 clones, about two thirds of them seen only once. The specimen was CD4+ T cells from PBMCs cultured with SARS-CoV-2 spike peptides, collected before COVID-19 vaccination. The receptors derive from a human donor who received a COVID-19 vaccine.

This chain uses TRBV28 with TRBJ1-2, with 10 bases identical to TRBD1. Germline CDR1 and CDR2: MDHEN and SYDVKM. This CDR3 contains 14 residues. The ends lost 6 bases at V and 5 bases at J; junction bases unmatched: 6. For the CDR3, the DNA is TGTGCCAGCAGGACCGGGACAGGGGCATATGGCTACACCTTC. Translated, it gives CASRTGTGAYGYTF.

The chain is built from TRBV30 and TRBJ2-5; 10 positions agree with TRBD1. Germline CDR1 GTSNPN, CDR2 SVGIG (reference sequence). This CDR3 contains 16 residues. V dropped 0 bases and J dropped 5; count of bases not matched to a gene: 9. The CDR3 coding sequence is TGTGCCTGGAGTGTAGGGGACAGGGGCCGGAGGGAGACCCAGTACTTC. This codes for CAWSVGDRGRRETQYF.

This chain uses TRBV5-1 with TRBJ2-7; 7 positions agree with TRBD1. Germline trimming cut 0 bases from V and 6 bases from J; bases unmatched to any gene: 9. The germline V gene encodes CDR1 SGHRS and CDR2 YFSETQ. This CDR3 is 15 amino acids long. CDR3 in DNA: TGCGCCAGCAGCTTGGTACCGCAGGGGGAGAGCGAGCAGTACTTC. Residues: CASSLVPQGESEQYF.

The chain uses TRBV3-1 (or the pseudogene TRBV3-2) and TRBJ1-1; 8 positions match TRBD1. The germline CDR1 and CDR2 sequences are LGHDT and YNNKEL (reference sequence). This CDR3 is built from 17 residues. Losses at the gene ends were 4 bases for V and 4 bases for J; bases not matched to a gene: 14. The CDR3 loop is CASSRRTGSPWSTEAFF. The CDR3 bases are TGTGCCAGCAGCCGTAGGACAGGGAGTCCGTGGAGCACTGAAGCTTTCTTT.

The chain employs TRBV24-1 and TRBJ2-7; 9 bases align to TRBD2. This CDR3 spans 18 amino acids. CDR1 KGHDR and CDR2 SFDVKD come from the germline V gene. V shed 7 bases and J 2 bases; nucleotides not matched to a gene: 17. The CDR3 sequence is CATSPGVSGRGAPYEQYF. For the CDR3, the DNA is TGTGCCACCAGCCCCGGGGTTAGCGGGAGAGGGGCCCCCTACGAGCAGTACTTC.

The V and J genes are TRBV6-5 and TRBJ1-4; maybe TRBD1 (5 bases). Germline V gene data show CDR1 as MNHEY and CDR2 as SVGAGI. The CDR3 consists of 15 residues. Trimming cost V 6 bases and J 8 bases, with 19 bases left between them. In DNA, the CDR3 is TGTGCCAGCAGCGGAACACGGGGCCTAGAAGAAAAACTGTTTTTT. It codes for CASSGTRGLEEKLFF.

This clone was detected only once. The J gene is TRBJ2-1, the V gene TRBV14; TRBD2 agrees at 13 bases. Trimming at V came to 3 bases and at J to 6 bases, leaving 5 bases not matched to a gene. CDR1 is SGHDN and CDR2 is FVKESK in the germline V gene. The CDR3 has 16 amino acids. The CDR3 region has the DNA TGTGCCAGCAGCCAGGCAACTAGCGGGAGGGCCAATGAGCAGTTCTTC. This translates into CASSQATSGRANEQFF.

The chain is built from TRBV4-3 and TRBJ1-2; 10 bases fit TRBD1. Per germline, CDR1 LGHNA and CDR2 YSLEER. With 3 bases clipped from V and 3 bases from J, the junction kept 1 base outside the gene matches. The CDR3 loop spans 14 amino acids. The CDR3 DNA reads TGCGCCAGCAGCCAGGGGACAGGGGACTATGGCTACACCTTC. Protein sequence: CASSQGTGDYGYTF.

In this sample, this clone turned up a few times. This chain links TRBV10-3 with TRBJ2-2, with TRBD2 matching 8 bases. This CDR3 is built from 15 residues. Losses at the gene ends were 6 bases for V and 4 bases for J; bases not matched to a gene: 7. Looked up from germline, CDR1 is ENHRY and CDR2 is SYGVKD. The CDR3 nucleotides read TGTGCCATCAGCTACGGGGGGGCCGGCACCGGGGAGCTGTTTTTT. It codes for CAISYGGAGTGELFF.

This clone was seen only once. The chain carries TRBV5-1 and TRBJ2-5, with a possible D match to TRBD1 (6 bases). Germline V gene lookup returns CDR1 SGHRS and CDR2 YFSETQ. This CDR3 is built from 14 residues. V was cut by 4 bases and J by 1 base, with 11 bases left in between. The CDR3, as DNA: TGCGCCAGCAGCCCCGGACAGCTCCAAGAGACCCAGTACTTC. It encodes CASSPGQLQETQYF.